This T cell receptor beta chain appears in the sequencing data of a study of T cells in Graves' hyperthyroidism and ophthalmopathy. Reasons for excluding patients were uncontrolled infection, other autoimmune disease, pregnancy or lactation. Based on clinical symptoms, serum thyroxine and TRAb, thyroid ultrasound and orbital computed tomography, diagnoses were reached. The PBMCs studied were ones that came from 10 ml fresh peripheral blood. The CDR3 runs 14 residues. V lost 5 bases and J 13 bases, leaving 20 bases between the germline ends. The germline V gene has CDR1 SEHNR and CDR2 FQNEAQ (reference sequence). Findings and caveats of the study: Most thyroid clonotypes that were expanded above 0.001 also turned up in blood.

There were TCR beta CDR3 regions amplified from RNA transcripts. A first-round RT-PCR of the TCR CDR3 used the HTBI primer set. TCRdb itself ran the multiplex PCR reads through MiXCR, one entry per CDR3 protein. The repertoire includes 400,000 to 450,000 distinct CDR3 sequences, approximately 14% of them detected once, and 13% sits in the top ten. Many counts were recorded for this clonotype. Its target is not known. The chain employs TRBV7-9 and TRBJ2-2, with a weak D call TRBD1 (6 bases). Sequenced material: blood. This sequence originates from a man younger than 35 with Graves' ophthalmopathy. This chain's CDR3 is CASSPRQAQWRLFF. CDR3 bases: TGTGCCAGCAGCCCTCGACAGGCGCAATGGCGGCTGTTTTTT.